This T cell receptor (beta chain) stems from a study of neurological immune-mediated disorders. V was shortened by 6 bases and J by 8 bases, with 13 bases between the two germline ends. CDR1 is SNHLY, CDR2 FYNNEI, per germline. The CDR3 consists of 13 residues. One entry per CDR3 protein results from TCRdb running MiXCR on the 5' RACE reads. The sample contains fewer than 55,000 distinct CDR3 sequences, 10% of which appear only once. Only a few counts were recorded for this clonotype. Sample time point: longitudinal time-point 1 (baseline). This sequence was found in a woman aged 40 to 50 in good health. The chain is built from TRBV2 and TRBJ1-4; D is possibly TRBD1 (5 bases). Sequencing used PBMCs. The CDR3 is CASRARGREKLFF. The CDR3 DNA follows: TGTGCCAGCAGGGCAAGGGGTCGGGAAAAACTGTTTTTT.